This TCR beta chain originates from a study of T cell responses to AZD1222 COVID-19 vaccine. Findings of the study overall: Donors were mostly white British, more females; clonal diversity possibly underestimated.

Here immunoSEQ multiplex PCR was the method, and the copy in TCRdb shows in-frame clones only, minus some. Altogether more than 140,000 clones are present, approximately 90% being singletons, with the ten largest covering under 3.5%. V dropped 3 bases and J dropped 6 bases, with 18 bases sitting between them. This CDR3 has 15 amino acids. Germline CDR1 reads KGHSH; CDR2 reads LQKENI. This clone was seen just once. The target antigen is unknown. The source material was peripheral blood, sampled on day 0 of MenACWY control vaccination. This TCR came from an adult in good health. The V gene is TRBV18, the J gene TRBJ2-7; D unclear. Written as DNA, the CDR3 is TGTGCCAGCTCACCGGGCCCGGGCTCCTTCGGCGAGCAGTACTTC. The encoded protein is CASSPGPGSFGEQYF.